Listed below are T cell receptor beta chains from one sample, sequenced in a study of blood T cells in healthy people across ages. Each CDR3 protein gets one entry after TCRdb re-called the 5' RACE reads with MiXCR. Here the sample spans hundreds of thousands of distinct CDR3 sequences, roughly 43% being singletons. The material sequenced was blood. The receptors were sampled from a man older than 75 in good health. Each CDR3 is given with its conserved first and last residue. The D gene is left open where the match is weak. For some rows the clone size is stated as once, few or many, or as a class when expanded; others skip it.

J gene | V gene | D gene | clone size | CDR3 protein | CDR3 DNA
TRBJ1-2 | TRBV2 | NA | few | CASRGNPYGYTF | TGTGCCAGCAGAGGAAACCCCTATGGCTACACCTTC
TRBJ2-1 | TRBV20-1 | TRBD2 | NA | CSAQIAGGDAHEQFF | TGCAGTGCCCAGATAGCGGGAGGAGATGCCCATGAGCAGTTCTTC
TRBJ2-1 | TRBV14 | NA | NA | CASSPMGGLSYNEQFF | TGTGCCAGCAGCCCTATGGGGGGGCTCTCCTACAATGAGCAGTTCTTC
TRBJ1-1 | TRBV27 | NA | NA | CAGSLSGTNTEAFF | TGTGCCGGCAGTTTATCAGGGACAAACACTGAAGCTTTCTTT
TRBJ1-1 | TRBV5-1 | TRBD1 | once | CASSRRTGGTTEAFF | TGCGCCAGCAGCCGCCGGACAGGGGGCACGACTGAAGCTTTCTTT
TRBJ2-1 | TRBV27 | TRBD2 | few | CASSFWVGGINEQFF | TGTGCCAGCAGTTTTTGGGTGGGAGGGATAAATGAGCAGTTCTTC
TRBJ2-4 | TRBV7-6 | NA | many | CASSPTPAQGRLGITKNIQYF | TGTGCCAGCAGCCCTACCCCCGCACAGGGAAGACTGGGGATAACCAAAAACATTCAGTACTTC
TRBJ2-7 | TRBV14 | NA | many | CASSRVGGDEQYF | TGTGCCAGCAGCCGGGTCGGTGGCGACGAGCAGTACTTC
TRBJ1-5 | TRBV5-5 | NA | few | CASSPLGGQSQPQHF | TGTGCCAGCAGCCCCCTCGGGGGGCAAAGTCAGCCCCAGCATTTT
TRBJ2-3 | TRBV20-1 | TRBD2 | NA | CSARDQREARIYTQYF | TGCAGTGCTAGAGACCAGCGGGAGGCCCGCATATATACGCAGTATTTT
TRBJ2-4 | TRBV15 | NA | NA | CATSRVSGGGKNTQYF | TGTGCCACCAGCAGAGTTTCGGGAGGGGGCAAAAACACTCAGTACTTC
TRBJ2-4 | TRBV27 | NA | NA | CASSTPGGNIQYF | TGTGCCAGCAGTACCCCAGGCGGAAACATTCAGTACTTC
TRBJ1-3 | TRBV4-1 | NA | few | CASSQDNSFGATGNTIYF | TGCGCCAGCAGCCAAGATAACTCGTTCGGGGCAACTGGAAACACCATATATTTT
TRBJ1-2 | TRBV29-1 | NA | NA | CSVRKSGYGYTF | TGCAGCGTGAGAAAGTCGGGTTATGGCTACACCTTC
TRBJ2-6 | TRBV14 | NA | many | CASSQAGAGANVLTF | TGTGCCAGCAGCCAAGCCGGGGCTGGGGCCAACGTCCTGACTTTC
TRBJ1-4 | TRBV2 | NA | many | CASSEGVRGFGDEKLFF | TGTGCCAGCAGTGAAGGAGTTCGGGGCTTCGGAGATGAAAAACTGTTTTTT
TRBJ1-1 | TRBV20-1 | NA | few | CSANSVTGVMNTEAFF | TGCAGTGCCAATTCGGTGACAGGAGTTATGAACACTGAAGCTTTCTTT
TRBJ2-7 | TRBV6-5 | NA | NA | CASSYWASDSEQYF | TGTGCCAGCAGTTATTGGGCGTCAGATAGCGAGCAGTACTTC
TRBJ2-7 | TRBV7-9 | NA | NA | CASSPPRSTDGRDEQYF | TGTGCCAGCAGCCCCCCCCGTAGCACAGACGGTCGCGACGAGCAGTACTTC
TRBJ2-3 | TRBV7-6 | TRBD2 | many | CASSLVAGGPDTQYF | TGTGCTAGCAGCTTAGTAGCGGGAGGGCCCGATACGCAGTATTTT
TRBJ1-3 | TRBV2 | NA | NA | CASSAQVRRNTIYF | TGTGCCAGCAGTGCACAGGTTAGGAGAAACACCATATATTTT
TRBJ2-3 | TRBV20-1 | NA | NA | CSPYLGGHTDTQYF | TGCAGTCCTTATCTTGGGGGACACACAGATACGCAGTATTTT
TRBJ1-4 | TRBV5-1 | NA | once | CASSSVPQGTNEKLFF | TGCGCCAGCAGCTCGGTTCCACAGGGAACTAATGAAAAACTGTTTTTT
TRBJ2-3 | TRBV20-1 | NA | NA | CSAAVGRSNTDTQYF | TGCAGTGCTGCAGTGGGAAGGTCAAACACAGATACGCAGTATTTT
TRBJ2-6 | TRBV28 | NA | few | CASSFRLVRSGANVLTF | TGTGCCAGCAGTTTTAGGCTGGTCCGTTCTGGGGCCAACGTCCTGACTTTC
TRBJ2-1 | TRBV11-2 | NA | few | CASSSSTNPGQHVMGEQFF | TGTGCCAGCAGCTCGAGCACAAACCCGGGTCAACACGTGATGGGGGAGCAGTTCTTC
TRBJ2-7 | TRBV9 | NA | once | CASSHTNAGSALSSYEQYF | TGTGCCAGCAGCCATACAAACGCGGGATCCGCCCTAAGCTCCTACGAGCAGTACTTC
TRBJ1-4 | TRBV10-3 | NA | NA | CAIRDTESTNEKLFF | TGTGCCATTCGGGACACAGAATCAACTAATGAAAAACTGTTTTTT
TRBJ2-5 | TRBV24-1 | TRBD2 | few | CATSDRASGREETQYF | TGTGCCACCAGTGATAGGGCTAGCGGGAGGGAAGAGACCCAGTACTTC
TRBJ2-4 | TRBV7-3 | NA | NA | CASSAGPQGGIQYF | TGTGCCAGCAGCGCCGGCCCCCAGGGAGGCATTCAGTACTTC
TRBJ2-3 | TRBV21-1 | NA | many | CASSKEGAEQDTQYF | TGTGCCAGCAGCAAAGAAGGCGCGGAACAAGATACGCAGTATTTT
TRBJ2-7 | TRBV27 | NA | few | CASRPWAGSYEQYF | TGTGCCAGCAGGCCCTGGGCAGGGTCCTACGAGCAGTACTTC
TRBJ2-5 | TRBV20-1 | NA | NA | CSARPLRGQETQYF | TGCAGTGCTAGACCCTTAAGGGGGCAAGAGACCCAGTACTTC
TRBJ2-5 | TRBV6-2/TRBV6-3 | TRBD2 | NA | CASSGLAGGTETQYF | TGTGCCAGCAGCGGACTAGCGGGAGGGACAGAGACCCAGTACTTC
TRBJ2-5 | TRBV25-1 | NA | many | CASSEDNGQETQYF | TGTGCCAGCAGTGAAGATAACGGTCAAGAGACCCAGTACTTC
TRBJ2-7 | TRBV6-2/TRBV6-3 | TRBD2 | few | CASSTDLAGGYEQYF | TGTGCCAGCAGTACCGATCTAGCGGGGGGCTACGAGCAGTACTTC
TRBJ1-2 | TRBV25-1 | NA | NA | CASSGHAGPGGYTF | TGTGCCAGCAGTGGACATGCGGGCCCAGGAGGCTACACCTTC
TRBJ2-7 | TRBV20-1 | NA | NA | CSARPPGGRSYEQYF | TGCAGTGCTAGACCCCCTGGGGGCCGGTCCTACGAGCAGTACTTC
TRBJ1-2 | TRBV6-2/TRBV6-3 | NA | NA | CASSHSYGYTF | TGTGCCAGCAGTCATAGCTATGGCTACACCTTC
TRBJ2-1 | TRBV5-1 | NA | NA | CASSLGDYNEQFF | TGCGCCAGCAGCTTGGGAGACTACAATGAGCAGTTCTTC
TRBJ2-1 | TRBV12-3/TRBV12-4 | TRBD2 | NA | CASSWTGGNYNEQFF | TGTGCCAGCAGTTGGACGGGGGGGAACTACAATGAGCAGTTCTTC
TRBJ2-1 | TRBV5-8 | TRBD1 | few | CASSLRRTGGRNEQFF | TGTGCCAGCAGCTTGCGGCGCACAGGGGGCCGCAATGAGCAGTTCTTC
TRBJ1-1 | TRBV20-1 | NA | NA | CSAHKRAGRAEAFF | TGCAGTGCTCATAAGCGGGCAGGCAGAGCTGAAGCTTTCTTT
TRBJ2-4 | TRBV27 | NA | NA | CASSLSGLDIQYF | TGTGCCAGCAGTTTATCGGGTCTAGACATTCAGTACTTC
TRBJ2-1 | TRBV10-1 | TRBD2 | NA | CASSESGTSGNNEQFF | TGCGCCAGCAGTGAGTCGGGGACTAGCGGCAACAATGAGCAGTTCTTC
TRBJ2-7 | TRBV20-1 | TRBD1 | NA | CSAPRQGAYEQYF | TGCAGTGCTCCGAGACAGGGGGCATACGAGCAGTACTTC
TRBJ2-7 | TRBV2 | NA | NA | CASMPGHLSYEQYF | TGTGCCAGCATGCCGGGACACCTCTCCTACGAGCAGTACTTC
TRBJ2-1 | TRBV4-1 | TRBD2 | NA | CASSQDIRTSGRAKDNEQFF | TGCGCCAGCAGCCAAGATATCCGCACTAGCGGGAGGGCCAAAGACAATGAGCAGTTCTTC
TRBJ1-6 | TRBV2 | NA | many | CASSEVGSSYNSPLHF | TGTGCCAGCAGTGAGGTCGGCAGCTCCTATAATTCACCCCTCCACTTT
TRBJ2-1 | TRBV20-1 | NA | few | CSAREGDRLRNEQFF | TGCAGTGCTAGAGAGGGGGACCGACTCAGGAATGAGCAGTTCTTC
TRBJ2-1 | TRBV29-1 | NA | NA | CSVEDGDGGSYNEQFF | TGCAGCGTTGAAGATGGGGATGGCGGATCATACAATGAGCAGTTCTTC
TRBJ2-5 | TRBV28 | TRBD2 | few | CASSLGTSGRSEETQYF | TGTGCCAGCAGTTTAGGGACTAGCGGGAGGTCGGAGGAGACCCAGTACTTC
TRBJ1-1 | TRBV5-5 | NA | NA | CASSLVGTPMNTEAFF | TGTGCCAGCAGCTTGGTAGGGACACCTATGAACACTGAAGCTTTCTTT
TRBJ1-4 | TRBV20-1 | NA | NA | CSARDTRGHEKLFF | TGCAGTGCTAGAGATACCAGGGGTCATGAAAAACTGTTTTTT
TRBJ2-4 | TRBV29-1 | NA | few | CSCRDHAQNIQYF | TGCAGCTGCCGGGACCATGCCCAAAACATTCAGTACTTC
TRBJ2-3 | TRBV12-3/TRBV12-4 | TRBD1 | many | CASSPRTGLTDTQYF | TGTGCCAGCAGTCCCCGGACAGGGCTGACAGATACGCAGTATTTT
TRBJ1-2 | TRBV3-1 | NA | few | CASSPWAGNYGYTF | TGTGCCAGCAGCCCTTGGGCCGGAAACTATGGCTACACCTTC